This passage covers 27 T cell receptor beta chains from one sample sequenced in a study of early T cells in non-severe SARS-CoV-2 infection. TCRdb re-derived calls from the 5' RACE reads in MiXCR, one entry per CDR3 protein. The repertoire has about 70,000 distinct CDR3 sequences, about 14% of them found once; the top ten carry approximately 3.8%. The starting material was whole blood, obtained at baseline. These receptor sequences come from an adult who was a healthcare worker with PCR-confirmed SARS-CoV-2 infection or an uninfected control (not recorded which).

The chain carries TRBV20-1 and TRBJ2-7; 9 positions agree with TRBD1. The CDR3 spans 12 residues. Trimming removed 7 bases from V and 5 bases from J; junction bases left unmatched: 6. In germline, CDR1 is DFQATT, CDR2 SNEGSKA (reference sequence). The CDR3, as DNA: TGCAGTGTCGGACAGGGGAAGAACGAGCAGTACTTC. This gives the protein CSVGQGKNEQYF.

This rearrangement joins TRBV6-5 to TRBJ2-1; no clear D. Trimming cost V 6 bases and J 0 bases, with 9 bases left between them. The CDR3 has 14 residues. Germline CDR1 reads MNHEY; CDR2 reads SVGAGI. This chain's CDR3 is CASSPAASYNEQFF. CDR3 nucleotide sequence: TGTGCCAGCAGCCCGGCGGCCTCCTACAATGAGCAGTTCTTC.

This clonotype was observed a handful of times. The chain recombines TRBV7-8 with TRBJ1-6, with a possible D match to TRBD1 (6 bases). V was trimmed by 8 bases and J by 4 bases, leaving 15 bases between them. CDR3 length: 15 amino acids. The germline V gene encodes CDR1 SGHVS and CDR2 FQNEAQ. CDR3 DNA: TGTGCCAGCGGCCCTTCGACAGGTTATAATTCACCCCTCCACTTT. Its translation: CASGPSTGYNSPLHF.

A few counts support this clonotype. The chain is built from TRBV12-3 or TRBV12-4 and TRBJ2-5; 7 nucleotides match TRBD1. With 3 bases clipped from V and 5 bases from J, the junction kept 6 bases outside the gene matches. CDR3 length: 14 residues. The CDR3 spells CASSFDRVWETQYF. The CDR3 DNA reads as TGTGCCAGCAGTTTTGACAGGGTCTGGGAGACCCAGTACTTC.

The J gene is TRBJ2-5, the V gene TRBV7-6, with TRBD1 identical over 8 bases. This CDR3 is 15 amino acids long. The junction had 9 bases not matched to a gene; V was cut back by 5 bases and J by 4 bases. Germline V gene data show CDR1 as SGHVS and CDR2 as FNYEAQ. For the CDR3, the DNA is TGTGCCAGCAGCGCGACAGGGGTAGGAGGAGAGACCCAGTACTTC. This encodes CASSATGVGGETQYF.

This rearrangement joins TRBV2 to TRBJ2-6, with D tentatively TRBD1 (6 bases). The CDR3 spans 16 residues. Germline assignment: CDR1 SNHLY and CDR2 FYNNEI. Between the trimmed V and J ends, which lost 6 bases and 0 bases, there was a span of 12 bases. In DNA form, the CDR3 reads TGTGCCAGCAGGTTAACAGGGAGCTCTGGGGCCAACGTCCTGACTTTC. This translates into CASRLTGSSGANVLTF.

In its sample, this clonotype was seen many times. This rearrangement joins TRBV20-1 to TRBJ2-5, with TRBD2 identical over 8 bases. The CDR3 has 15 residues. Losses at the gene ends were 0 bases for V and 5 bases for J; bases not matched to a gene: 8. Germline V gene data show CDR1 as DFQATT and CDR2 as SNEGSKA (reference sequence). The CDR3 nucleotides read TGCAGTGCTAGAGATGCCACTAGCGGTCGGGAGACCCAGTACTTC. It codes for CSARDATSGRETQYF.

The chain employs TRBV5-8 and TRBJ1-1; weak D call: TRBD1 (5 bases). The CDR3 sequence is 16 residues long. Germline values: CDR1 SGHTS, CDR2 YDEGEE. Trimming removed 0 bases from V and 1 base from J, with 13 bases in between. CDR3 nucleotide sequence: TGTGCCAGCAGCTTGGGACAGCCTCTGAGGAACACTGAAGCTTTCTTT. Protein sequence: CASSLGQPLRNTEAFF.

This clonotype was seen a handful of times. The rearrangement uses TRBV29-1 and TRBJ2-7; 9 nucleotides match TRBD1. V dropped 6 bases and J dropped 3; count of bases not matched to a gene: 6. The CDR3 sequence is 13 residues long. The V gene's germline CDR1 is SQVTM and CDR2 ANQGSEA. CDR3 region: CSVPSGQGYEQYF. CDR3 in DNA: TGCAGCGTACCCTCGGGACAGGGCTACGAGCAGTACTTC.

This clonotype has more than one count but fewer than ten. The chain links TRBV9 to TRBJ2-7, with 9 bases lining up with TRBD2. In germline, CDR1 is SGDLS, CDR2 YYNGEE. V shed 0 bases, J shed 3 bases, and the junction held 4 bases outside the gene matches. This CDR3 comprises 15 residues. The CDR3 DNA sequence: TGTGCCAGCAGCGTAGGAATTAGCGGGGGCTACGAGCAGTACTTC. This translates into CASSVGISGGYEQYF.

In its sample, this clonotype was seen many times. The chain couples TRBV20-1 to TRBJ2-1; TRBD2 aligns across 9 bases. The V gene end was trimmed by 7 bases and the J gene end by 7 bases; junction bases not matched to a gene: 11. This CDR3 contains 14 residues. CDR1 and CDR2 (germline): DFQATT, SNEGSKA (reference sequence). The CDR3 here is CSVPPGLARNEQFF. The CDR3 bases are TGCAGTGTCCCCCCGGGACTAGCTCGGAATGAGCAGTTCTTC.

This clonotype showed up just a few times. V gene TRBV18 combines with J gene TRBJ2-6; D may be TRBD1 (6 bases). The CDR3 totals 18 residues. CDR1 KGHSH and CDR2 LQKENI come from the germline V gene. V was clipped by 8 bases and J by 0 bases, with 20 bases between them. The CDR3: CASRRTGTPSSGANVLTF. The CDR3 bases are TGTGCCAGCCGCAGAACCGGGACACCGAGCTCTGGGGCCAACGTCCTGACTTTC. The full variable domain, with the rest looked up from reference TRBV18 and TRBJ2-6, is NAGVMQNPRHLVRRRGQEARLRCSPMKGHSHVYWYRQLPEEGLKFMVYLQKENIIDESGMPKERFSAEFPKEGPSILRIQQVVRGDSAAYFCASRRTGTPSSGANVLTFGAGSRLTVL.

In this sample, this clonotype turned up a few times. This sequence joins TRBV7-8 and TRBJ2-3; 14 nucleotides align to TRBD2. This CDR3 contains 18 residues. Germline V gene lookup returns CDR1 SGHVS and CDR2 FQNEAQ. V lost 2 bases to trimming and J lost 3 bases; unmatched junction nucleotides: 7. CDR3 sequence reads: CASSLRTGLAGETDTQYF. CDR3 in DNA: TGTGCCAGCAGCTTAAGAACGGGACTAGCGGGAGAAACAGATACGCAGTATTTT.

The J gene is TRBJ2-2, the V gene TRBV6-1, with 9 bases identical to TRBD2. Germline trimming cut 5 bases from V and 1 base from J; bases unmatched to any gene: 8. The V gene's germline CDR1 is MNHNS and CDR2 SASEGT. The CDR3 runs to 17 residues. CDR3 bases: TGTGCCAGCAGTCCCTATCTAGCGGGAATGAACACCGGGGAGCTGTTTTTT. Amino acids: CASSPYLAGMNTGELFF.

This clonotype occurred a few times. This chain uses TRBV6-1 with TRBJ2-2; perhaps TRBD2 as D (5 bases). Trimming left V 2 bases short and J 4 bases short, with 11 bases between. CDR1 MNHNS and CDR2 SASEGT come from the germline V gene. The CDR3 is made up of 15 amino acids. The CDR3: CASSETWESTGELFF. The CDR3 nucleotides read TGTGCCAGCAGTGAAACGTGGGAGAGCACCGGGGAGCTGTTTTTT.

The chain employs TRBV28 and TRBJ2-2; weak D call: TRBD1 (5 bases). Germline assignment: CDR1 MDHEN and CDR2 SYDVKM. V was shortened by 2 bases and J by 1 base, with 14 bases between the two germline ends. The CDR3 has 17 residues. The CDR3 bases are TGTGCCAGCAGTTTAGGTGGGGCTGCATTGAACACCGGGGAGCTGTTTTTT. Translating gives CASSLGGAALNTGELFF.

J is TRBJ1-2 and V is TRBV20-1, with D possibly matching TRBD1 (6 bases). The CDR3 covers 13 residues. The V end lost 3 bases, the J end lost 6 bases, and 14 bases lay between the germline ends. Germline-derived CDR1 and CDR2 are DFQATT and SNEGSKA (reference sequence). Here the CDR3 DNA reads TGCAGTGCTAGGGGTCACAGGGAGGATGGCTACACCTTC. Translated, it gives CSARGHREDGYTF.

CDR3: CASSVGLTGNNEQFF. The CDR3 nucleotides are TGTGCCAGCAGCGTAGGCCTAACAGGGAACAATGAGCAGTTCTTC. This sequence joins TRBV9 and TRBJ2-1, with D possibly being TRBD1 (6 bases). Looked up from germline, CDR1 is SGDLS and CDR2 is YYNGEE. The CDR3 is 15 amino acids. The germline V and J ends were trimmed by 0 bases and 5 bases, with 12 bases remaining between them.

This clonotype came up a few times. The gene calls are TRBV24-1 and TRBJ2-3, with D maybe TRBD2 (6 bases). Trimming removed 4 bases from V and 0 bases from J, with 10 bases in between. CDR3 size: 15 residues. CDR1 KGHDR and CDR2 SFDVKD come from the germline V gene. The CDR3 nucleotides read TGTGCCACCAGTGACGCCGGGGGTAGCACAGATACGCAGTATTTT. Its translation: CATSDAGGSTDTQYF.

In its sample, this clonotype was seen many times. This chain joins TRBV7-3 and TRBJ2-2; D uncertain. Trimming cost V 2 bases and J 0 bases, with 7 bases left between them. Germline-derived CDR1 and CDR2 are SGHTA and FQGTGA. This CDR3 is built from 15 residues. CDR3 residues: CASSLLNANTGELFF. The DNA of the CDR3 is TGTGCCAGCAGCTTACTAAACGCGAACACCGGGGAGCTGTTTTTT. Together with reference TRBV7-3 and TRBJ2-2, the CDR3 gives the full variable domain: GAGVSQTPSNKVTEKGKYVELRCDPISGHTALYWYRQSLGQGPEFLIYFQGTGAADDSGLPNDRFFAVRPEGSVSTLKIQRTERGDSAVYLCASSLLNANTGELFFGEGSRLTVL.

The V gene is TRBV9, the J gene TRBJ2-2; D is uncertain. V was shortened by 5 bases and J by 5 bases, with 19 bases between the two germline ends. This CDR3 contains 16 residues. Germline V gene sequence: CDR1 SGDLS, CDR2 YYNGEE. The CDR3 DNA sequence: TGTGCCAGCAGTCGGGCCCTACCTGAATCAACCGGGGAGCTGTTTTTT. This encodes CASSRALPESTGELFF.

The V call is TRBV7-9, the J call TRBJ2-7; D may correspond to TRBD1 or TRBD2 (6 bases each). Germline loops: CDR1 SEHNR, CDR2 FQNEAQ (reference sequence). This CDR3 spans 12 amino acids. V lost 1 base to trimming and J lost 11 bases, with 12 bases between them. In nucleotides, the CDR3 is TGTGCCAGCAGCTTAGAAGGGGGGAGTGAGTACTTC. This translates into CASSLEGGSEYF.

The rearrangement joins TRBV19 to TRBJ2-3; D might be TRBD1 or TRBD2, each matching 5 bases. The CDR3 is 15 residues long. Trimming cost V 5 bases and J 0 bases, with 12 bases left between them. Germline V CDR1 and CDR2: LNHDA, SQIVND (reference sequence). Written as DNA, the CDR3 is TGTGCCAGTAGTCGGACACCGGGGAGCACAGATACGCAGTATTTT. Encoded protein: CASSRTPGSTDTQYF.

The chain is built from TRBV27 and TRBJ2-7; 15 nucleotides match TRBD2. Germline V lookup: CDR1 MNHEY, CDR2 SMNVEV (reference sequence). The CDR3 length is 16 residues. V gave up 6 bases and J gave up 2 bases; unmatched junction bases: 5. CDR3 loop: CASSRRTSGRAYEQYF. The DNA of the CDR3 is TGTGCCAGCAGCCGCCGGACTAGCGGGAGGGCCTACGAGCAGTACTTC.

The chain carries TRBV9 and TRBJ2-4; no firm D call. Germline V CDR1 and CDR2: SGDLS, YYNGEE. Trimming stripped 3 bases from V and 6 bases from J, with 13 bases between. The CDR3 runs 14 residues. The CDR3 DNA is TGTGCCAGCAGCGATGGGGTGCTGGGAAACATTCAGTACTTC. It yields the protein CASSDGVLGNIQYF.

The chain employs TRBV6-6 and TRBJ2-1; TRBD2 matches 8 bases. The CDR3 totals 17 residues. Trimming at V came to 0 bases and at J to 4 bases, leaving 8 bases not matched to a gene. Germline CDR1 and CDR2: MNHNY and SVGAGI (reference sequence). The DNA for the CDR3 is TGTGCCAGCAGTTACTCGGGAGCAGCGGGAGTTTACAATGAGCAGTTCTTC. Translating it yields CASSYSGAAGVYNEQFF.

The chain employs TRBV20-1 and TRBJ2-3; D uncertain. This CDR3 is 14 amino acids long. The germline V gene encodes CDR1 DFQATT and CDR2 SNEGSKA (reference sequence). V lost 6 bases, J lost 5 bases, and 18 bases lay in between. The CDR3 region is CSAPETRQIDTQYF. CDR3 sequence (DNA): TGCAGTGCCCCCGAGACTCGCCAGATAGATACGCAGTATTTT.